Each of the 4 T cell receptor beta chains below was sequenced from the same sample in a study of cytomegalovirus exposure and HLA in healthy donors. The PCR made use of 60 Vbeta and 13 Jbeta primers. Measured with immunoSEQ multiplex PCR; TCRdb has only the in-frame clones, and not every one. The sample has around 76,000 clones; about four fifths are singletons. The sequenced material came from PBMCs. All receptors come from a middle-aged woman in good health and CMV-seropositive.

The chain recombines TRBV6-6 with TRBJ2-7; 10 bases agree with TRBD1. The CDR3 is 16 amino acids. With 0 bases clipped from V and 1 base from J, the junction kept 3 bases outside the gene matches. Germline-derived CDR1 and CDR2 are MNHNY and SVGAGI (reference sequence). CDR3 DNA sequence: TGTGCCAGCAGTTACTCGGACAGGGGGGGTTCCTACGAGCAGTACTTC. Translated, it gives CASSYSDRGGSYEQYF.

The V and J genes are TRBV7-2 and TRBJ2-3, with D unclear. Trimming pared 1 base from V and 2 bases from J, leaving 10 bases between. Germline V lookup: CDR1 SGHTA, CDR2 FQGNSA. This CDR3 contains 15 residues. CDR3: CASSLVGYSTDTQYF. CDR3 sequence (DNA): TGTGCCAGCAGCTTAGTGGGCTATTCCACAGATACGCAGTATTTT. The full variable domain, its missing parts supplied by reference TRBV7-2 and TRBJ2-3, is GAGVSQSPSNKVTEKGKDVELRCDPISGHTALYWYRQSLGQGLEFLIYFQGNSAPDKSGLPSDRFSAERTGGSVSTLTIQRTQQEDSAVYLCASSLVGYSTDTQYFGPGTRLTVL.

The table lists this clone with a few counts. The chain uses TRBV4-3 and TRBJ2-5; D perhaps matches TRBD1 (5 bases). The CDR3 contains 15 residues. From germline, CDR1 is LGHNA and CDR2 YSLEER. V lost 4 bases to trimming and J lost 5 bases, with 17 bases between them. CDR3: CASSPEDSPRETQYF. As DNA, the CDR3 is TGCGCCAGCAGCCCCGAAGACAGCCCCCGGGAGACCCAGTACTTC.

V usage is TRBV5-1 and J usage is TRBJ1-4; 7 bases are shared with TRBD1. J lost 4 bases, V lost 5 bases, and 8 bases had no gene match. CDR1 and CDR2 from the germline V gene are SGHRS and YFSETQ. There are 15 residues in the CDR3. CDR3: CASSQRGTDNEKLFF. The CDR3 DNA sequence: TGCGCCAGCAGTCAAAGGGGGACAGATAATGAAAAACTGTTTTTT. Variable domain in full (rest from reference TRBV5-1 and TRBJ1-4): KAGVTQTPRYLIKTRGQQVTLSCSPISGHRSVSWYQQTPGQGLQFLFEYFSETQRNKGNFPGRFSGRQFSNSRSEMNVSTLELGDSALYLCASSQRGTDNEKLFFGSGTQLSVL.